Sequencing of this T cell receptor beta chain was carried out in a study of beta chain features in type 1 diabetes. Reverse transcribing all isolated RNA meant expressed TCRB transcripts were sequenced. Only in-frame clones appear in the TCRdb table, and some are missing; sequencing was by immunoSEQ multiplex PCR. The sample lists tens of thousands of clones, about 63% occurring once. V gave up 0 bases and J gave up 5 bases; unmatched junction bases: 9. This CDR3 has 16 amino acids. The germline V gene has CDR1 MGHRA and CDR2 YSYEKL. On this clone itself: Its antigen is not identified.

Overall study results and limits: Moderate but significant shortening of TCRB CDR3s was recorded in all four CD4+ subsets from Type 1 diabetes patients.

The receptor's source is a woman in her forties with type 1 diabetes. The genes are TRBV4-1 and TRBJ1-1; TRBD1 agrees at 7 bases. The sequencing input was stem cell memory CD4+ T cells from blood. The CDR3 DNA sequence: TGCGCCAGCAGCCAAGAAAAGAGACAGGGAGATACTGAAGCTTTCTTT. This sequence encodes CASSQEKRQGDTEAFF.